A selection of T cell receptor beta chains follows, all from one sample in a study of cytomegalovirus exposure and HLA in healthy donors. Data came from immunoSEQ multiplex PCR; TCRdb stores just in-frame clones and leaves some out. The repertoire has approximately 160,000 clones, approximately 96% of them found once; the top ten carry approximately 0.82%. Material: PBMCs. These receptors came from a woman aged 18-29 years in good health and CMV-seronegative. Each CDR3 is given with its conserved first and last residue. D genes are given only for firm matches. Rows give clone size only sometimes, using once, few, many, or a class for an expanded clone.

DNA	CDR3	size	D	J	V
TGTGCCAGCAGCATCCATAGCGGGGGGGCCACAGATACGCAGTATTTT	CASSIHSGGATDTQYF	-	TRBD2	TRBJ2-3	TRBV7-2
TGTGCCAGCAGTTTCGGGAGGGCGGGTTCCTATGGCTACACCTTC	CASSFGRAGSYGYTF	-	-	TRBJ1-2	TRBV6-5
TGTGCCAGCAGTTTAACCCAGGGGGCGCTAGAGCAGTACTTC	CASSLTQGALEQYF	-	TRBD1	TRBJ2-7	TRBV27
TGTGCCAGCAGCTTGCCGCGGGGGAACACTGAAGCTTTCTTT	CASSLPRGNTEAFF	-	-	TRBJ1-1	TRBV5-4
TGTGCCACCTCCATTGACAGGGGGAACACTGAAGCTTTCTTT	CATSIDRGNTEAFF	few	TRBD1	TRBJ1-1	TRBV19
TGTGCCAGCAGCCAAGTCCGGGGATTTAATTCACCCCTCCACTTT	CASSQVRGFNSPLHF	-	-	TRBJ1-6	TRBV14
TGTGCCAGCATAACCAACCAGGCAGGGATGACAGATACGCAGTATTTT	CASITNQAGMTDTQYF	-	-	TRBJ2-3	TRBV2
TGTGCCAGCCGTTTGGACAGGGGGCTTAAGGATTCCTACGAGCAGTACTTC	CASRLDRGLKDSYEQYF	-	TRBD1	TRBJ2-7	TRBV2
TGTGCCAGCAGCCCAAGTATTGGGCGTGAGGGCTACACCTTC	CASSPSIGREGYTF	-	-	TRBJ1-2	TRBV7-2
TGTGCCAGCAGTTCTCCGATTCGACAGAGAGGAACTGAAGCTTTCTTT	CASSSPIRQRGTEAFF	-	-	TRBJ1-1	TRBV27
TGTGCCAGTAGTATAGGGCGGATCTATGGCTACACCTTC	CASSIGRIYGYTF	-	-	TRBJ1-2	TRBV19
TGTGCCAGCAGTGAAGTTGAGGGTATTCAGTACTTC	CASSEVEGIQYF	-	-	TRBJ2-4	TRBV6-1
TGTGCCAGCAGTTATTACTCGAAAGAGACCCAGTACTTC	CASSYYSKETQYF	-	-	TRBJ2-5	TRBV27
TGCAGCGTTGAGGAGTACAATGAGCAGTTCTTC	CSVEEYNEQFF	-	-	TRBJ2-1	TRBV29-1
TGTGCCAGCAGTTTTCAGGGGTACTATGGCTACACCTTC	CASSFQGYYGYTF	-	-	TRBJ1-2	TRBV27
TGTGCCAGCAGCTTGACTTCCGGGGAGCTGTTTTTT	CASSLTSGELFF	once	-	TRBJ2-2	TRBV5-6
TGTGCCTATCCCAGCGAGGGAAGGAACACCGGGGAGCTGTTTTTT	CAYPSEGRNTGELFF	once	-	TRBJ2-2	TRBV30
TGTGCCAGCAGCTGGGGGACAGACTCCTACGAGCAGTACTTC	CASSWGTDSYEQYF	-	TRBD1	TRBJ2-7	TRBV5-6
TGTGCCAGCTGCCTAACGGGTTACAATGAGCAGTTCTTC	CASCLTGYNEQFF	-	-	TRBJ2-1	TRBV6-6
TGTGCCAGCAGCCTAGCCCCAGGGATCGCGCAGTATTTT	CASSLAPGIAQYF	-	-	TRBJ2-3	TRBV7-9
TGTGCCAGCAGTTTATACGGTCACAGGGGGAACACTGAAGCTTTCTTT	CASSLYGHRGNTEAFF	-	TRBD1	TRBJ1-1	TRBV27
TGTGCCAGCAGCTTAATCCCGGGATTGGGGACCGGGGAGCTGTTTTTT	CASSLIPGLGTGELFF	-	-	TRBJ2-2	TRBV7-2
TGCGCCAGCAGCCAAGATCATAGGGGGATCGTGCAGTACTTC	CASSQDHRGIVQYF	-	-	TRBJ2-7	TRBV4-3
TGTGCCAGCAGCCCTAACTACGGGAATGTCTACGAGCAGTACTTC	CASSPNYGNVYEQYF	-	-	TRBJ2-7	TRBV7-9
TGCAGCGCAAGATCCGGGACAAGCACAGATACGCAGTATTTT	CSARSGTSTDTQYF	-	-	TRBJ2-3	TRBV29-1
TGTGCCAGCAGCTTAGGGGCAGGGAGCAATCAGCCCCAGCATTTT	CASSLGAGSNQPQHF	-	-	TRBJ1-5	TRBV7-2
TGTGCCACCAGCCGATGGACTAGTCTGCCCGGGGAGCTGTTTTTT	CATSRWTSLPGELFF	-	TRBD2	TRBJ2-2	TRBV15
TGTGCCAGCTCACCACAGGGGGAGACCCAGTACTTC	CASSPQGETQYF	-	-	TRBJ2-5	TRBV18
TGTGCCAGCAGCGTGCGAAAAGCGGGGGATCACGAGCAGTACTTC	CASSVRKAGDHEQYF	-	TRBD2	TRBJ2-7	TRBV5-4